Presented here are 10 T cell receptor beta chains from one specimen sequenced in a study of cytomegalovirus exposure and HLA in healthy donors. It was with 60 Vbeta and 13 Jbeta primers that the PCR ran. Assay: immunoSEQ multiplex PCR; the TCRdb copy retains only in-frame clones and omits some. This sample's clone table lists some 130,000 clones. Sequencing was carried out using PBMCs. These receptors all come from a middle-aged woman in good health and CMV-seropositive.

The chain joins TRBV6-1 to TRBJ1-5; D is ambiguous. The CDR3 consists of 13 residues. The germline gives CDR1 MNHNS, CDR2 SASEGT. V lost 0 bases to trimming and J lost 4 bases, with 4 bases between them. The CDR3: CASSEARNQPQHF. In nucleotides, the CDR3 is TGTGCCAGCAGTGAAGCGAGGAATCAGCCCCAGCATTTT.

This chain joins TRBV4-2 and TRBJ2-7; the match to TRBD1 covers 9 bases. CDR1 LGHNA and CDR2 YNFKEQ come from the germline V gene. V lost 4 bases and J lost 4; bases outside the gene matches: 8. The CDR3 totals 15 residues. Here the CDR3 reads CASSRGTGKWYEQYF. The CDR3 DNA sequence: TGTGCCAGCAGCCGCGGGACAGGGAAATGGTACGAGCAGTACTTC.

The genes are TRBV10-3 and TRBJ2-7; 12 bases align to TRBD2. The J segment lost 4 bases and the V segment lost 4 bases, leaving 8 bases of the junction unmatched. The CDR3 length is 16 residues. Germline V gene data show CDR1 as ENHRY and CDR2 as SYGVKD. CDR3 nucleotide sequence: TGTGCCATCAGTGGGACGAGGCTAGCGGGAGGGTACGAGCAGTACTTC. It translates to CAISGTRLAGGYEQYF.

This sequence joins TRBV6-4 and TRBJ2-1, with TRBD2 matching 14 bases. The V gene end was trimmed by 2 bases and the J gene end by 8 bases; junction bases not matched to a gene: 2. The CDR3 spans 15 residues. Germline CDR1 reads MRHNA; CDR2 reads SNTAGT. CDR3 nucleotide sequence: TGTGCCAGCAGTGACGGGACTAGCGGGAGTGATGAGCAGTTCTTC. It yields the protein CASSDGTSGSDEQFF.

The chain couples TRBV15 to TRBJ2-1, with a weak D call TRBD2 (6 bases). The ends were cut back, 0 bases at V and 3 bases at J, with 9 bases in the middle. The CDR3 contains 15 residues. Germline V lookup: CDR1 LNHNV, CDR2 YYDKDF (reference sequence). CDR3 nucleotides: TGTGCCACCAGCAGAGATCGGGGGTACTACAATGAGCAGTTCTTC. Encoded protein: CATSRDRGYYNEQFF.

The J gene is TRBJ1-2, the V gene TRBV28; 7 nucleotides align to TRBD1. V trimming: 4 bases; J trimming: 8 bases; junction bases outside the gene matches: 10. The CDR3 extends over 14 amino acids. CDR1 and CDR2 from the germline V gene are MDHEN and SYDVKM. Written as DNA, the CDR3 is TGTGCCAGCAGTTGGACAGGTCGAGGTGGCGGCTACACCTTC. It translates to CASSWTGRGGGYTF.

The rearrangement joins TRBV10-3 to TRBJ2-1, with TRBD2 matching 7 bases. The CDR3 totals 14 residues. The germline gives CDR1 ENHRY, CDR2 SYGVKD. V lost 8 bases, J lost 5 bases, and 9 bases stayed unmatched. The CDR3 DNA reads as TGTGCCATCTCTAGGGAGGGCCCCCACAATGAGCAGTTCTTC. It translates to CAISREGPHNEQFF.

This sequence joins TRBV10-3 and TRBJ2-7; 11 bases line up with TRBD2. The J call is in doubt because the DNA end fits TRBJ2-1 better. The CDR3 sequence is 18 residues long. Germline CDR1 and CDR2: ENHRY and SYGVKD. CDR3 sequence (DNA): TGTGCCATCAGCCCCATTCTTAGACTAGCGGGGAAGTACAATGAGCAGTTCTTC. This translates into CAISPILRLAGKYNEQFF.

J is TRBJ2-7 and V is TRBV9; tentatively, D is TRBD2 (5 bases). Between the trimmed V and J ends, which lost 0 bases and 6 bases, there was a span of 13 bases. The CDR3 covers 14 residues. Germline CDR1 SGDLS, CDR2 YYNGEE. The CDR3 nucleotides read TGTGCCAGCAGCGTAGGTGGGAGTGGGGTCGAGCAGTACTTC. Protein sequence: CASSVGGSGVEQYF.

The rearrangement links TRBV5-6 to TRBJ2-5; D is perhaps TRBD1 (5 bases). The J call is doubtful: the DNA matches TRBJ2-7 better. The germline V gene has CDR1 SGHDT and CDR2 YYEEEE. This CDR3 is 15 amino acids long. The CDR3 bases are TGTGCCAGCTGTCGAGAGCCAGGGCGATTCGACGAGCAGTACTTC. Amino acids: CASCREPGRFDEQYF.